This T cell receptor beta chain was profiled in a study of T cells in Graves' hyperthyroidism and ophthalmopathy. Using RNA transcripts as the source, TCR beta CDR3 regions were amplified. Primed by the HTBI set, a first-round RT-PCR was run on the TCR CDR3. TCRdb reprocessed the multiplex PCR reads via MiXCR and lists one record per CDR3 protein. The table has a few hundred thousand distinct CDR3 sequences, about a fifth seen once. V lost 2 bases and J 5 bases, leaving 12 bases between the germline ends. CDR3 length: 14 amino acids. Germline V lookup: CDR1 LNHNV, CDR2 YYDKDF (reference sequence). This clonotype has just a few counts.

This sequence originates from a woman between 18 and 30 years old with Graves' hyperthyroidism. The rearrangement links TRBV15 to TRBJ2-5, with D possibly TRBD1 on 5 matching bases. What was sequenced was blood. CDR3 bases: TGTGCCACCAGCAGATCGGACACCCGGGAGACCCAGTACTTC. This codes for CATSRSDTRETQYF. Combining the CDR3 with reference TRBV15 and TRBJ2-5 gives the whole variable domain DAMVIQNPRYQVTQFGKPVTLSCSQTLNHNVMYWYQQKSSQAPKLLFHYYDKDFNNEADTPDNFQSRRPNTSFCFLDIRSPGLGDTAMYLCATSRSDTRETQYFGPGTRLLVL.